This entry lists 20 T cell receptor beta chains sequenced from one sample in a study of neurological immune-mediated disorders. Using its own MiXCR run on the 5' RACE reads, TCRdb lists one record per CDR3 protein. The sample yields about 44,000 distinct CDR3 sequences, over 6% seen once. The sequenced sample consisted of CD4+ T cells from blood. These receptors were taken from a woman aged 40 to 50 in good health.

In this sample, this clonotype turned up many times. The chain couples TRBV5-1 to TRBJ2-7, with D possibly matching TRBD1 (6 bases). The CDR3 contains 18 residues. CDR1 is SGHRS and CDR2 is YFSETQ in the germline V gene. The V end lost 0 bases, the J end lost 1 base, and 20 bases lay between the germline ends. CDR3 sequence reads: CASSLGIFRLQGSYEQYF. CDR3 DNA: TGCGCCAGCAGCTTGGGAATTTTTCGGTTACAGGGATCCTACGAGCAGTACTTC.

This clonotype was seen repeatedly, ten times or more. This chain uses TRBV10-3 with TRBJ2-5; D not certain. V lost 0 bases to trimming and J lost 2 bases, with 7 bases between them. Germline CDR1 reads ENHRY; CDR2 reads SYGVKD. The CDR3 has 14 residues. CDR3 sequence: CAISESTVQETQYF. CDR3 DNA: TGTGCCATCAGTGAGTCTACAGTACAAGAGACCCAGTACTTC.

This clonotype was observed many times. The chain couples TRBV29-1 to TRBJ2-7; TRBD2 matches at 9 bases. Per germline, CDR1 SQVTM and CDR2 ANQGSEA. The CDR3 contains 15 residues. V was pared by 2 bases and J by 0 bases, with 5 bases of the junction left unmatched. CDR3: CSVESREGLSYEQYF. DNA for the CDR3: TGCAGCGTTGAATCGCGGGAGGGCCTCTCCTACGAGCAGTACTTC.

The table lists this clonotype with many counts. The V call is TRBV7-2, the J call TRBJ2-5, with TRBD1 matching over 9 bases. Trimming took 4 bases from V and 1 from J; bases not matched to a gene: 4. This CDR3 is built from 15 residues. Germline lookup yields CDR1 SGHTA and CDR2 FQGNSA. Written as DNA, the CDR3 is TGTGCCAGCAGCTCCCCGGACAGGGGCCAAGAGACCCAGTACTTC. It yields the protein CASSSPDRGQETQYF.

This clonotype was observed at least ten times. The CDR3 loop is CASSVGQGDRAYF. In DNA form, the CDR3 reads TGTGCCAGCAGCGTGGGGCAGGGGGATAGGGCTTACTTC. The V and J genes are TRBV9 and TRBJ2-7, with 7 nucleotides matching TRBD1. Per the germline V gene, CDR1 is SGDLS and CDR2 is YYNGEE. The ends lost 2 bases at V and 13 bases at J; junction bases unmatched: 12. The CDR3 runs to 13 residues.

Many counts were recorded for this clonotype. V is TRBV5-1 and J is TRBJ2-1; 9 bases align to TRBD2. V shed 0 bases, J shed 2 bases, and the junction held 3 bases outside the gene matches. Per germline, CDR1 SGHRS and CDR2 YFSETQ. This CDR3 has 16 residues. CDR3 region: CASSLVAGGAYNEQFF. CDR3 coding DNA: TGCGCCAGCAGCTTGGTTGCGGGAGGGGCCTACAATGAGCAGTTCTTC.

This clonotype was picked up many times. The rearrangement joins TRBV5-5 to TRBJ1-3, with TRBD1 matching 7 bases. Germline V gene sequence: CDR1 SGHKS, CDR2 YYEKEE (reference sequence). The CDR3 is 15 amino acids. Unmatched junction bases numbered 3, after V lost 1 base and J lost 2 bases. The CDR3 bases are TGTGCCAGCAGCTTGACAGGGGTGACTGGAAACACCATATATTTT. It specifies CASSLTGVTGNTIYF.

Turning to this clonotype: A much larger clone is a single base away; this may be a read error. This chain connects TRBV4-3 to TRBJ2-1, with a possible D match to TRBD2 (5 bases). CDR1 LGHNA and CDR2 YSLEER come from the germline V gene. This CDR3 has 16 amino acids. The DNA for the CDR3 is TGCGCCAGCAGCCAAGTCGGGATAGGGCGGAGAAATGCGCAGTTCTTC. Amino acids: CASSQVGIGRRNAQFF.

This clonotype was seen more than once but under ten times. The chain is built from TRBV6-6 and TRBJ2-2; TRBD2 agrees at 9 bases. This CDR3 comprises 14 residues. Germline assignment: CDR1 MNHNY and CDR2 SVGAGI (reference sequence). V was pared by 5 bases and J by 5 bases, with 3 bases of the junction left unmatched. DNA for the CDR3: TGTGCCAGCAGTGGGCGGGAGGGGACCGGGGAGCTGTTTTTT. It specifies CASSGREGTGELFF.

The chain uses TRBV28 and TRBJ1-5; D is perhaps TRBD1 (5 bases). The germline CDR1 and CDR2 sequences are MDHEN and SYDVKM. V lost 5 bases and J lost 6, with 17 bases in between. The CDR3 contains 15 residues. The CDR3: CASSKAGREGQPQHF. Here the CDR3 DNA reads TGTGCCAGCAGTAAAGCCGGCAGGGAGGGTCAGCCCCAGCATTTT.

There are many counts of this clonotype. The V and J genes are TRBV15 and TRBJ2-1; D is possibly TRBD2 (6 bases). From germline, CDR1 is LNHNV and CDR2 YYDKDF (reference sequence). The CDR3 consists of 16 residues. The ends were cut back, 1 base at V and 0 bases at J, with 10 bases in the middle. In DNA form, the CDR3 reads TGTGCCACCAGCAGAGGCCTAGCGAACTCCTACAATGAGCAGTTCTTC. Residues: CATSRGLANSYNEQFF.

This clonotype was seen at least ten times. The rearrangement joins TRBV21-1 to TRBJ2-7; the table gives TRBD1 as D, unverified against the DNA. TRBV21-1 is tagged as a pseudogene. The CDR3 is made up of 13 amino acids. The CDR3 DNA reads TGTGCCAGCCGGGAAACAGGGGGCTTCGAGCAGTACTTC. As protein: CASRETGGFEQYF.

This clonotype was detected many times. The V gene is TRBV28, the J gene TRBJ2-4, with D possibly matching TRBD2 (6 bases). The ends were cut back, 10 bases at V and 1 base at J, with 23 bases in the middle. CDR1 and CDR2 from the germline V gene are MDHEN and SYDVKM. This CDR3 is 17 amino acids long. DNA of the CDR3: TGTGCCACCCAAACCGGGACTGGGCTAAGGGCCAAAAACATTCAGTACTTC. Translated: CATQTGTGLRAKNIQYF.

In its sample, this clonotype was seen many times. The chain has TRBV29-1 and TRBJ1-2; tentatively, D is TRBD1 (6 bases). Germline-derived CDR1 and CDR2 are SQVTM and ANQGSEA. The CDR3 is 11 amino acids. V was pared by 7 bases and J by 2 bases, with 8 bases between. CDR3 DNA sequence: TGCAGCGCAGGACAGAACTATGGCTACACCTTC. Its translation is CSAGQNYGYTF.

This clonotype was counted at least ten times. V usage is TRBV20-1 and J usage is TRBJ2-3; 9 bases align to TRBD2. The germline V gene encodes CDR1 DFQATT and CDR2 SNEGSKA (reference sequence). V dropped 5 bases and J dropped 2; count of bases not matched to a gene: 8. The CDR3 covers 15 residues. As DNA, the CDR3 is TGCAGTGCTCCGGATCTAGCGGGAACCACAGATACGCAGTATTTT. Amino acids: CSAPDLAGTTDTQYF.

This clonotype occurred many times. CDR3 sequence: CASSPERKFNEKLFF. The DNA of the CDR3 is TGTGCCAGCTCACCAGAGCGGAAGTTTAATGAAAAACTGTTTTTT. This chain links TRBV18 with TRBJ1-4, with unresolved D. V was clipped by 2 bases and J by 4 bases, with 11 bases between them. CDR3 length equals 15 residues. Germline V CDR1 and CDR2: KGHSH, LQKENI. The whole variable domain, remainder taken from reference TRBV18 and TRBJ1-4, is NAGVMQNPRHLVRRRGQEARLRCSPMKGHSHVYWYRQLPEEGLKFMVYLQKENIIDESGMPKERFSAEFPKEGPSILRIQQVVRGDSAAYFCASSPERKFNEKLFFGSGTQLSVL.

This clonotype was counted ten times or more. CDR3 nucleotide sequence: TGCGCCAGCAGCTTGCTGGGAAACACTGAAGCTTTCTTT. Its protein is CASSLLGNTEAFF. V is TRBV5-1 and J is TRBJ1-1; no clear D. V dropped 1 base and J dropped 2 bases, with 6 bases sitting between them. CDR3 size: 13 residues. The germline gives CDR1 SGHRS, CDR2 YFSETQ.

This clonotype came up many times. The chain recombines TRBV3-1 with TRBJ2-5, with D possibly TRBD2 on 6 matching bases. Deletions cut 1 base from V and 5 bases from J, with 11 bases between. Germline V gene sequence: CDR1 LGHDT, CDR2 YNNKEL (reference sequence). The CDR3 runs 14 residues. CDR3 bases: TGTGCCAGCAGCCAAGTGGAGGGCCGGGAGACCCAGTACTTC. Amino acids: CASSQVEGRETQYF.

This clonotype has at least ten counts. The chain uses TRBV5-1 and TRBJ1-2, with D perhaps matching TRBD1 (5 bases). V gave up 0 bases and J gave up 1 base, with 7 bases separating them. The germline V gene has CDR1 SGHRS and CDR2 YFSETQ. The CDR3 sequence is 14 residues long. CDR3 DNA sequence: TGCGCCAGCAGCTTGGGGCAGGGTAACTATGGCTACACCTTC. Its translation: CASSLGQGNYGYTF.

This clonotype was counted at least ten times. The chain joins TRBV10-3 to TRBJ2-7; D might be TRBD1 (5 bases). V was shortened by 3 bases and J by 8 bases, with 8 bases between the two germline ends. Germline V gene data show CDR1 as ENHRY and CDR2 as SYGVKD. CDR3 length: 11 residues. DNA of the CDR3: TGTGCCATCAGTGAACAGGACAAGCAGTACTTC. As protein: CAISEQDKQYF.